This is a list of T cell receptor beta chains from one sample in a study of T cell changes during pregnancy in multiple sclerosis. Sequenced by immunoSEQ multiplex PCR; TCRdb stores in-frame clones only, minus some. The sample consists of 70,000 to 100,000 clones, roughly 90% of them appearing once. This sample comprised peripheral blood, obtained in the first trimester of pregnancy. The receptors here all came from a female donor with multiple sclerosis, enrolled in a pregnancy study. Both conserved end residues are part of each CDR3. D genes are given only for firm matches. Size values are once, few and many counts, or a class for expanded clones, and some rows have none.

D gene | clone size | J gene | V gene | CDR3 DNA | CDR3 protein
- | - | TRBJ1-3 | TRBV30 | TGTGCCTGGAATTCAGGTGGAAACACCATATATTTT | CAWNSGGNTIYF
- | - | TRBJ1-1 | TRBV7-8 | TGTGCCAGCAGCTTACAGGGCCGAATCGCTTTCTTT | CASSLQGRIAFF
- | - | TRBJ2-2 | TRBV5-6 | TGTGCCAGCAGCTTGCCGGTGAACACCGGGGAGCTGTTTTTT | CASSLPVNTGELFF
TRBD2 | once | TRBJ2-2 | TRBV9 | TGTGCCAGCAGCGTAGGTTTGCTAGCGGGAGCCCCCCGCCCCGGGGAGCTGTTTTTT | CASSVGLLAGAPRPGELFF
TRBD1 | - | TRBJ2-7 | TRBV2 | TGTGCCAGCAGTGAAGAGACAGGGTCGTCGCGCGAGCAGTACTTC | CASSEETGSSREQYF
- | - | TRBJ1-1 | TRBV7-3 | TGTGCCAGCAGCCCCCAGGCCCATCTGTACACTGAAGCTTTCTTT | CASSPQAHLYTEAFF
TRBD1 | - | TRBJ2-7 | TRBV5-1 | TGCGCCAGCAGCTTGGCTGCAGGGGGCGCGTCCTACGAGCAGTACTTC | CASSLAAGGASYEQYF
TRBD2 | - | TRBJ2-1 | TRBV5-1 | TGCGCCAGCAGGTTGCCTAGCGGGGATTACAATGAGCAGTTCTTC | CASRLPSGDYNEQFF
TRBD2 | - | TRBJ2-3 | TRBV4-3 | TGCGCCAGCAGCCTCGGGACTAGCGGACGCACAGATACGCAGTATTTT | CASSLGTSGRTDTQYF
TRBD1 | - | TRBJ2-7 | TRBV6-6 | TGTGCCAGCAGTTACTTGACGACAGGGAACTACGAGCAGTACTTC | CASSYLTTGNYEQYF
TRBD1 | once | TRBJ2-4 | TRBV28 | TGTGCCAGCAGTAAAGACAGGGATAAAAACATTCAGTACTTC | CASSKDRDKNIQYF
TRBD2 | - | TRBJ2-2 | TRBV4-3 | TGCGCCAGCAGCCAGATAGCGGGAGGCCGCGGGGAGCTGTTTTTT | CASSQIAGGRGELFF
- | - | TRBJ2-1 | TRBV7-3 | TGTGCCAGCAGCCTCCTCGGGGATGAGCAGTTCTTC | CASSLLGDEQFF
TRBD1 | - | TRBJ1-1 | TRBV29-1 | TGCAGCGCTGGACAGGTGAACACTGAAGCTTTCTTT | CSAGQVNTEAFF
- | - | TRBJ2-7 | TRBV4-2 | TGTGCCAGCAGCCAAGATCTGGTAGGGGGACGGTACTTC | CASSQDLVGGRYF
TRBD2 | - | TRBJ2-1 | TRBV30 | TGTGCCTGGAGTGGTACTAGCGGGACTCGGGAGTTCTTC | CAWSGTSGTREFF
TRBD1 | - | TRBJ1-1 | TRBV5-4 | TGTGCCAGCAGCGAGGGACAGGGGAGGACTGAAGCTTTCTTT | CASSEGQGRTEAFF
TRBD1 | - | TRBJ1-4 | TRBV6-1 | TGTGCCAGCAGTACAGGGGCTACAACTAATGAAAAACTGTTTTTT | CASSTGATTNEKLFF
- | once | TRBJ2-6 | TRBV6-1 | TGTGCCAGCATTTGGACAGAAGGGGCCAACGTCCTGACTTTC | CASIWTEGANVLTF
TRBD1 | - | TRBJ2-7 | TRBV7-6 | TGTGCCAGCAGCCCCCGACAGGGCTCCTACGAGCAGTACTTC | CASSPRQGSYEQYF
TRBD2 | - | TRBJ2-3 | TRBV27 | TGTGCCAGCAGTCGTGCCTGGGCGGGAGGATCAGATACGCAGTATTTT | CASSRAWAGGSDTQYF
- | - | TRBJ1-1 | TRBV4-2 | TGTGCCAGCAGCCCAGGGTCCGAAGCTTTCTTT | CASSPGSEAFF
- | - | TRBJ1-1 | TRBV7-9 | TGTGCCAGCAGCTTTGGCCGGGAGAACACTGAAGCTTTCTTT | CASSFGRENTEAFF
- | - | TRBJ2-1 | TRBV28 | TGTGCCAGCAGTTTATTCAGGACTATCAACAATGAGCAGTTCTTC | CASSLFRTINNEQFF
- | - | TRBJ2-7 | TRBV7-9 | TGTGCCAGCAGTCCGAGGACAGCTCTGACCTACGAGCAGTACTTC | CASSPRTALTYEQYF
- | few | TRBJ1-1 | TRBV7-9 | TGTGCCAGCAGCTTAGGACAGCCCTTT | CASSLGQPF
- | - | TRBJ2-1 | TRBV2 | TGTGCCAGCAGTGCCATCATGGGGGGGCCCAATGAGCAGTTCTTC | CASSAIMGGPNEQFF
- | - | TRBJ1-2 | TRBV4-1 | TGCGCCAGCAGCGTTCCCGGGACTAACTATGGCTACACCTTC | CASSVPGTNYGYTF
- | - | TRBJ1-3 | TRBV10-3 | TGTGCCATCACAGCCACGGAGTCTGGAAACACCATATATTTT | CAITATESGNTIYF
- | - | TRBJ1-1 | TRBV6-5 | TGTGCCAGCAGTCCGACAGGAAAGAACACTGAAGCTTTCTTT | CASSPTGKNTEAFF
TRBD2 | once | TRBJ2-1 | TRBV4-1 | TGCGCCAGCAGCCCTCCGGGACTAGCCATTAATGAGCAGTTCTTC | CASSPPGLAINEQFF
- | - | TRBJ2-3 | TRBV27 | TGTGCCAGCAGTGGGACTAGCACAGATACGCAGTATTTT | CASSGTSTDTQYF
- | few | TRBJ1-2 | TRBV9 | TGTGCCAGCAGCCCCACGGGGAGCCTTTGGGGCTACACCTTC | CASSPTGSLWGYTF
TRBD1 | - | TRBJ2-2 | TRBV11-3 | TGTGCCAGCAGCTTTGGGACAGGGGGCCGCGGGGAGCTGTTTTTT | CASSFGTGGRGELFF
- | - | TRBJ2-3 | TRBV19 | TGTGCCAGTATGAACAGGCCCGATCTCTACGATACGCAGTATTTT | CASMNRPDLYDTQYF
TRBD1 | - | TRBJ2-3 | TRBV7-2 | TGTGCCAGCAGCTTCCACCCGGGACAGAACACAGATACGCAGTATTTT | CASSFHPGQNTDTQYF
- | once | TRBJ1-2 | TRBV28 | TGTGCCAGCTCGATGGGGGGGTATGGCTACACCTTC | CASSMGGYGYTF
TRBD1 | - | TRBJ2-7 | TRBV7-2 | TGTGCCAGCAGCCCCCGGCGGGACAGGGCCTACGAGCAGTACTTC | CASSPRRDRAYEQYF
TRBD1 | - | TRBJ2-3 | TRBV27 | TGTGCCAGCAGTTTATTTACAGGGGCAGATACGCAGTATTTT | CASSLFTGADTQYF
TRBD2 | - | TRBJ2-4 | TRBV4-3 | TGCGCCAGCAGCCAAGATCGGGGAGGGAACATTCAGTACTTC | CASSQDRGGNIQYF
- | once | TRBJ2-2 | TRBV5-5 | TGTGCCAGCAGCCGCCCCGGGAGGAACACCGGGGAGCTGTTTTTT | CASSRPGRNTGELFF
TRBD2 | few | TRBJ2-1 | TRBV5-4 | TGTGCCAGCAGCCCGACTAGCGGGAGTTACAATGAGCAGTTCTTC | CASSPTSGSYNEQFF
- | once | TRBJ1-2 | TRBV5-1 | TGCGCCAGGATGTCGGGTAGGAGGGGTGGGTCGAAGATTAGCGGCTACACCTTC | CARMSGRRGGSKISGYTF
- | - | TRBJ2-7 | TRBV6-5 | TGTGCCAGCAGCTCCGGGGCTAGCGCCTACGAGCAGTACTTC | CASSSGASAYEQYF
- | - | TRBJ2-1 | TRBV29-1 | TGCAGCGTTCGCCAACAGGGAATCTACAATGAGCAGTTCTTC | CSVRQQGIYNEQFF
TRBD2 | - | TRBJ2-7 | TRBV5-4 | TGTGCCAGCAGCCCAACTAGCGTTTCCTACGAGCAGTACTTC | CASSPTSVSYEQYF
- | - | TRBJ2-3 | TRBV7-2 | TGTGCCAGCAGCCCCCAGCGCAGCACAGATACGCAGTATTTT | CASSPQRSTDTQYF
- | - | TRBJ2-7 | TRBV5-1 | TGCGCCAGCAGTTTAGGCGGGACGCCTAACTACGAGCAGTACTTC | CASSLGGTPNYEQYF